The present T cell receptor beta chain was sequenced within a study of cytomegalovirus exposure and HLA in healthy donors. Vbeta (60) and Jbeta (13) primers were used in the PCR. Generated by immunoSEQ multiplex PCR, the TCRdb table keeps only in-frame clones and is missing some. The profile shows over 100,000 clones, 75% to 85% of them singletons. Note on this clone: Its antigen is still unknown.

Study-level results: Among the CMV-associated chains, three were confirmed in vitro as specific for CMV antigens.

The receptor was isolated from a woman aged 45 to 65 in good health and CMV-seropositive. Sequencing was done on a sample of PBMCs.

The CDR3 nucleotides are TGCGCCAGCTCAATGCCAGGCTCCTACGAGCAGTACTTC. It specifies CASSMPGSYEQYF. J is TRBJ2-7 and V is TRBV5-1; D ambiguous. This CDR3 contains 13 residues. Germline CDR1 and CDR2: SGHRS and YFSETQ. Trimming took 7 bases from V and 0 from J, leaving 11 bases between them. The variable domain in full, completed from reference TRBV5-1 and TRBJ2-7, reads KAGVTQTPRYLIKTRGQQVTLSCSPISGHRSVSWYQQTPGQGLQFLFEYFSETQRNKGNFPGRFSGRQFSNSRSEMNVSTLELGDSALYLCASSMPGSYEQYFGPGTRLTVT.